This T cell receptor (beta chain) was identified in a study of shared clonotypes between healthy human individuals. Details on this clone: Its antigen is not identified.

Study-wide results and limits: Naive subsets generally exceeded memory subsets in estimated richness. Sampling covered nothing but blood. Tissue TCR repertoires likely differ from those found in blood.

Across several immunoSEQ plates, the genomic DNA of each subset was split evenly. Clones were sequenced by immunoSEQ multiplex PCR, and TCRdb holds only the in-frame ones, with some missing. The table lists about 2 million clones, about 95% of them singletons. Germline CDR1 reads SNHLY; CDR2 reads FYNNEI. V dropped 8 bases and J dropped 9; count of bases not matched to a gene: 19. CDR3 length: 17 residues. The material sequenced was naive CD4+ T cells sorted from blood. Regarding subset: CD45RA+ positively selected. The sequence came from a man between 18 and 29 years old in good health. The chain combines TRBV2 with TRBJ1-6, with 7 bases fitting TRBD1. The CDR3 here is CASRIDPGTVARSPLHF. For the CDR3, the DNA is TGTGCCAGCCGAATTGACCCCGGGACAGTGGCTCGTTCACCCCTCCACTTT.